One and the same sample provided the 4 T cell receptor beta chains below, sequenced in a study of blood T cell repertoires in COVID-19. Sequencing was performed with immunoSEQ multiplex PCR; in TCRdb, only in-frame clones are kept and a portion is missing. The sample lists 150,000 to 200,000 clones; over 80% were seen once. The source material was peripheral blood. The receptors derive from a woman over 75 with active or convalescent COVID-19.

This clone showed up just a few times. V gene TRBV7-2 combines with J gene TRBJ1-2, with 9 positions matching TRBD1. The junction had 1 base not matched to a gene; V was cut back by 4 bases and J by 1 base. CDR1 and CDR2 (germline): SGHTA, FQGNSA. The CDR3 is 14 residues long. In DNA form, the CDR3 reads TGTGCCAGCAGCTGGGGACAGGGTAACTATGGCTACACCTTC. Amino acids: CASSWGQGNYGYTF.

The CDR3 here is CASSYGPVDRVIPYF. The DNA for the CDR3 is TGTGCCAGCAGTTATGGCCCCGTGGACAGGGTCATTCCGTATTTT. J is TRBJ2-3 and V is TRBV6-2 or TRBV6-3, with 8 bases that match TRBD1. Germline V gene data show CDR1 as MNHEY and CDR2 as SVGEGT. V lost 3 bases and J lost 14; bases outside the gene matches: 16. The CDR3 loop spans 15 amino acids.

The chain carries TRBV6-2 or TRBV6-3 and TRBJ1-2, with D possibly matching TRBD1 (6 bases). The CDR3 totals 13 residues. Germline CDR1 reads MNHEY; CDR2 reads SVGEGT. V was pared by 5 bases and J by 3 bases, with 10 bases between. CDR3 sequence: CASSDRTDYGYTF. DNA of the CDR3: TGTGCCAGCAGTGACAGGACAGACTATGGCTACACCTTC.

V and J are TRBV3-1 (or the pseudogene TRBV3-2) and TRBJ2-1; TRBD2 matches 8 bases. The CDR3 runs 15 residues. Germline assignment: CDR1 LGHDT and CDR2 YNNKEL (reference sequence). V was pared by 3 bases and J by 6 bases, with 7 bases of the junction left unmatched. The DNA of the CDR3 is TGTGCCAGCAGCCAGGCGGGGGGCTCCGCCAATGAGCAGTTCTTC. This translates into CASSQAGGSANEQFF.